The 22 T cell receptor beta chains presented below share a single source sample, sequenced in a study of shared clonotypes between healthy human individuals. Sequencing used immunoSEQ multiplex PCR; TCRdb keeps in-frame clones, though not all of them. The sample holds about 1 million clones, around 74% seen once. The sample comprised memory CD4+ T cells sorted from blood. Subset: CD45RA-negative fraction. The receptors here all came from a man younger than 30 in good health.

The chain uses TRBV15 and TRBJ1-5; D is undetermined. Trimming took 0 bases from V and 9 from J, leaving 15 bases between them. The germline V gene encodes CDR1 LNHNV and CDR2 YYDKDF (reference sequence). CDR3 length equals 15 residues. CDR3 nucleotide sequence: TGTGCCACCAGCAGAGATTTGGTCCGAGACGCGCCCCAGCATTTT. As protein: CATSRDLVRDAPQHF.

This chain links TRBV21-1 with TRBJ1-2. TRBV21-1 is classified as a pseudogene. This CDR3 contains 13 residues. CDR3 DNA sequence: TGTGCCAGCAGCAAATCGGCTGACTATGGCTACACCTTC. This encodes CASSKSADYGYTF.

The V gene is TRBV2, the J gene TRBJ2-7; no reliable D call. The CDR3 consists of 14 residues. V shed 1 base and J shed 5 bases, with 12 bases lying between them. Germline V gene sequence: CDR1 SNHLY, CDR2 FYNNEI. CDR3 loop: CASSEDWAKHEQYF. The CDR3 nucleotides are TGTGCCAGCAGTGAAGATTGGGCGAAACACGAGCAGTACTTC.

The chain employs TRBV5-1 and TRBJ1-1; 8 bases align to TRBD1. Germline CDR1 is SGHRS and CDR2 is YFSETQ. CDR3 size: 17 residues. The ends lost 4 bases at V and 6 bases at J; junction bases unmatched: 17. CDR3 sequence reads: CASSEEQGGWALAEAFF. The DNA of the CDR3 is TGCGCCAGCAGCGAGGAACAGGGGGGTTGGGCCCTGGCTGAAGCTTTCTTT.

The V gene is TRBV2, the J gene TRBJ1-1; D unclear. The CDR3 spans 14 residues. Per germline, CDR1 SNHLY and CDR2 FYNNEI. The V end was cut by 4 bases, the J end by 4 bases, with 13 bases between. CDR3 in amino acids: CASSGLTEGTEAFF. The CDR3 nucleotides are TGTGCCAGCAGTGGGTTAACAGAGGGCACTGAAGCTTTCTTT.

The genes are TRBV30 and TRBJ1-3; 9 bases map to TRBD1. Trimming took 5 bases from V and 4 from J; bases not matched to a gene: 3. The V gene's germline CDR1 is GTSNPN and CDR2 SVGIG (reference sequence). This CDR3 is 13 amino acids long. CDR3 DNA sequence: TGTGCCTGGGGACAGGGGCAAGGAAACACCATATATTTT. It translates to CAWGQGQGNTIYF.

V is TRBV19 and J is TRBJ1-6; 7 bases line up with TRBD1. J gave up 7 bases and V 1 base, and 1 base lay outside the gene matches. CDR1 is LNHDA and CDR2 is SQIVND in the germline V gene (reference sequence). This CDR3 has 14 amino acids. The CDR3 nucleotides read TGTGCCAGTAGTATAGCAGGGGGAAATTCACCCCTCCACTTT. Translation gives CASSIAGGNSPLHF.

The gene calls are TRBV5-3 and TRBJ2-6; D may be TRBD1 (6 bases). TRBV5-3 is an open reading frame whose function is uncertain. CDR3 length: 19 residues. Trimming shortened V by 4 bases and J by 0 bases, and 20 bases separated the two germline ends. The DNA of the CDR3 is TGTGCCAGAAGCCCATCCCGGGACACCAATTACTCTGGGGCCAACGTCCTGACTTTC. This encodes CARSPSRDTNYSGANVLTF.

The chain recombines TRBV5-1 with TRBJ2-5; D is ambiguous. From germline, CDR1 is SGHRS and CDR2 YFSETQ. With 5 bases removed from V and 1 base from J, the gap between germline ends came to 18 bases. The CDR3 is made up of 16 amino acids. CDR3: CASRGSSSTPQETQYF. CDR3 DNA sequence: TGCGCCAGCAGGGGCTCCTCGAGCACTCCCCAAGAGACCCAGTACTTC.

The rearrangement links TRBV19 to TRBJ2-3; TRBD1 agrees at 7 bases. Per germline, CDR1 LNHDA and CDR2 SQIVND (reference sequence). Unmatched junction bases numbered 13, after V lost 5 bases and J lost 2 bases. There are 17 residues in the CDR3. The CDR3 loop reads CASSSHVGTADTDTQYF. CDR3 coding DNA: TGTGCCAGTAGTTCGCACGTAGGGACAGCAGACACAGATACGCAGTATTTT.

V is TRBV9 and J is TRBJ1-2, with TRBD1 matching over 9 bases. Germline V CDR1 and CDR2: SGDLS, YYNGEE. V was pared by 0 bases and J by 8 bases, with 5 bases of the junction left unmatched. The CDR3 extends over 14 amino acids. The CDR3 loop reads CASSVDNRGLGYTF. In nucleotides, the CDR3 is TGTGCCAGCAGCGTAGATAACAGGGGGCTGGGCTACACCTTC.

The chain recombines TRBV2 with TRBJ2-7, with TRBD1 matching over 7 bases. V was pared by 6 bases and J by 5 bases, with 10 bases of the junction left unmatched. The CDR3 runs 14 residues. Germline V CDR1 and CDR2: SNHLY, FYNNEI. The CDR3 reads CASRMEGGKNEQYF. The CDR3 bases are TGTGCCAGCAGGATGGAAGGGGGCAAGAACGAGCAGTACTTC.

This clone was picked up a small number of times. Written as DNA, the CDR3 is TGCAGCGTCAGGACCGGGACTAGCGAAGGTACGCAGTATTTT. Its translation is CSVRTGTSEGTQYF. The chain uses TRBV29-1 and TRBJ2-3; 10 positions agree with TRBD2. The CDR3 loop spans 14 amino acids. V was clipped by 6 bases and J by 8 bases; unmatched bases: 11. CDR1 is SQVTM, CDR2 ANQGSEA, per germline.

Comment on this clone: The junction and the germline gene differ at one end; a read error may be behind it. V gene TRBV7-7 combines with J gene TRBJ2-5, with TRBD2 matching 12 bases. This CDR3 is built from 15 residues. The germline gives CDR1 SSHAT, CDR2 FNYEAQ (reference sequence). The CDR3 DNA is TGTGCTAGCAGCTTACTAGCGGGGGGCCAAGAGACCCAGTACTTC. Protein: CASSLLAGGQETQYF.

This clone was counted between two and nine times. The chain's CDR3 is CASSQGFSGNTIYF. The CDR3 bases are TGTGCCAGCAGTCAGGGGTTCTCTGGAAACACCATATATTTT. This chain connects TRBV6-5 to TRBJ1-3; tentatively, D is TRBD1 (6 bases). The ends were cut back, 5 bases at V and 0 bases at J, with 8 bases in the middle. The germline V gene encodes CDR1 MNHEY and CDR2 SVGAGI. The CDR3 contains 14 residues.

The V call is TRBV10-3, the J call TRBJ1-6, with D unclear. The CDR3 totals 12 residues. Between the trimmed V and J ends, which lost 10 bases and 10 bases, there was a span of 14 bases. The germline V gene encodes CDR1 ENHRY and CDR2 SYGVKD. The CDR3 coding sequence is TGTGCCACCCGGGAGCAGGCCTCACCCCTCCACTTT. This codes for CATREQASPLHF.

The chain employs TRBV9 and TRBJ1-4; no clear D gene. CDR3 length: 14 amino acids. Germline loops: CDR1 SGDLS, CDR2 YYNGEE. V dropped 4 bases and J dropped 4 bases, with 11 bases sitting between them. Here the CDR3 reads CASSTPGVNEKLFF. DNA for the CDR3: TGTGCCAGCAGCACCCCAGGAGTTAATGAAAAACTGTTTTTT. The full variable domain, completed using reference TRBV9 and TRBJ1-4, is DSGVTQTPKHLITATGQRVTLRCSPRSGDLSVYWYQQSLDQGLQFLIQYYNGEERAKGNILERFSAQQFPDLHSELNLSSLELGDSALYFCASSTPGVNEKLFFGSGTQLSVL.

The CDR3 region is CASSQGPYGYTF. The CDR3 DNA reads TGTGCCAGTAGCCAGGGGCCTTATGGCTACACCTTC. The V gene is TRBV19, the J gene TRBJ1-2; possibly TRBD1 for D (6 bases). CDR1 is LNHDA, CDR2 SQIVND, per germline (reference sequence). This CDR3 contains 12 residues. Trimming left V 6 bases short and J 5 bases short, with 10 bases between.

V and J are TRBV5-1 and TRBJ2-2; 10 bases agree with TRBD1. Per germline, CDR1 SGHRS and CDR2 YFSETQ. Trimming removed 7 bases from V and 1 base from J; junction bases left unmatched: 1. This CDR3 is 14 amino acids long. The CDR3 coding sequence is TGCGCCAGCCGGGACAGGGGGAACACCGGGGAGCTGTTTTTT. Translated, it gives CASRDRGNTGELFF.

Only a few counts were recorded for this clone. The gene calls are TRBV29-1 and TRBJ1-1; D uncertain. This CDR3 has 10 amino acids. The germline V gene encodes CDR1 SQVTM and CDR2 ANQGSEA. V was trimmed by 6 bases and J by 10 bases, leaving 12 bases between them. Here the CDR3 DNA reads TGCAGCGTGGAAAGGGAGGGAGCTTTCTTT. Its translation: CSVEREGAFF. Filled out from reference TRBV29-1 and TRBJ1-1, the complete variable domain reads SAVISQKPSRDICQRGTSLTIQCQVDSQVTMMFWYRQQPGQSLTLIATANQGSEATYESGFVIDKFPISRPNLTFSTLTVSNMSPEDSSIYLCSVEREGAFFGQGTRLTVV.

The CDR3 loop is CASSHKTGGSYNEQFF. CDR3 bases: TGCGCCAGCAGCCATAAAACAGGGGGCTCATACAATGAGCAGTTCTTC. The V and J genes are TRBV4-1 and TRBJ2-1; 9 bases are a match to TRBD1. Per the germline V gene, CDR1 is MGHRA and CDR2 is YSYEKL. This CDR3 has 16 residues. J lost 4 bases, V lost 3 bases, and 7 bases had no gene match.

This clone was seen only a few times. This chain links TRBV18 with TRBJ2-1, with 13 bases that match TRBD2. This CDR3 is built from 16 residues. Germline V CDR1 and CDR2: KGHSH, LQKENI. With V trimmed by 6 bases and J by 5 bases, 7 bases remained unmatched. The CDR3: CASSPTSGRTHNEQFF. The DNA of the CDR3 is TGTGCCAGCTCCCCGACTAGCGGGAGGACCCACAATGAGCAGTTCTTC.